The clone carrying this T cell receptor (beta chain) was seen at least ten times. Its antigen is as yet unknown. RNA transcripts served as template for amplifying TCR beta CDR3 sequences. Amplification began with first-round RT-PCR using HTBI primers, then second-round multiplex PCR was performed. TCRdb reprocessed the multiplex PCR reads via MiXCR and lists one record per CDR3 protein. This sample has roughly 500,000 distinct CDR3 sequences; roughly an eighth occur once, and the top ten carry approximately 9.8%. The data are from a study of Graves' ophthalmopathy and Graves' hyperthyroidism. Points from the study as a whole: Blood also harbored most expanded thyroid clonotypes above 0.001 frequency. Using a 13-signature model, the authors split ophthalmopathy from stable hyperthyroidism, with around 89% sensitivity and about 80% specificity.

Researchers turned away patients with other autoimmune diseases, uncontrolled infections, pregnancy or lactation. The PBMCs were taken from 10 ml of fresh peripheral blood. The sample was blood. The source is a woman in her 30s with Graves' ophthalmopathy.

The CDR3 nucleotides read TGTGCTAGTGGTTTGGGGTCAGGGACGAGAAACATTCAGTACTTC. This translates into CASGLGSGTRNIQYF. The V call is TRBV12-5, the J call TRBJ2-4; D possibly matches TRBD1 or TRBD2 (5 bases each). Trimming shortened V by 1 base and J by 6 bases, and 13 bases separated the two germline ends. The germline gives CDR1 LGHNT, CDR2 FRNRAP. The CDR3 length is 15 residues.